This T cell receptor beta chain was profiled in a study of blood T cells in healthy people across ages. Note on this clonotype: Its antigen is undetermined.

For the second PCR, which ran for about 6 to 11 cycles, a sample-barcoded 5' primer and a J-beta primer mix were used. In TCRdb, the 5' RACE reads were re-called with MiXCR into one record per CDR3 protein. This table has about 1.8 million distinct CDR3 sequences, 49% appearing once. Study-level findings and limits: Donors of long life had a larger count of naive CD4+ cells and greater diversity than aged donors. Estimated diversity across one million T cells was deemed an underestimate. Naive T cell percentage showed a strong correlation with TCR beta diversity.

The CDR3 consists of 13 residues. V lost 4 bases to trimming and J lost 5 bases, with 15 bases between them. Per germline, CDR1 SQVTM and CDR2 ANQGSEA. Peripheral blood samples of around 9.8 milliliters were drawn from each donor. The origin of this receptor is a woman aged 40 to 55 in good health. The sample was blood. V and J are TRBV29-1 and TRBJ2-7; D remains unclear. The DNA for the CDR3 is TGCAGCGTTGGTAGGGTAATTGGACACGAGCAGTACTTC. Its translation is CSVGRVIGHEQYF.